The clone carrying this TCR beta chain was seen ten or more times. The record originates from a study of blood T cell repertoires in COVID-19. Study as a whole: The United States, Italy and Spain provided the acute and convalescent COVID-19 samples. From T cells, B-cell-depleted T cells, or PBMCs came the material, which was cDNA or gDNA.

In the authors' methods: Amplified reference gene primers provided the basis for estimating nucleated cell counts. Data came from immunoSEQ multiplex PCR; TCRdb stores just in-frame clones and leaves some out. V, J and clone size derive from that table, while D and trimming were established from the DNA sequence. The sample consists of just over 300,000 clones, approximately 91% of them appearing once. Each recovered donor of Cohort 3 presented with two negative PCRs, clearance, or symptom resolution. The CDR3 is made up of 14 amino acids. V gave up 5 bases and J gave up 4 bases, with 12 bases separating them. The germline gives CDR1 PRHDT, CDR2 FYEKMQ (reference sequence).

J is TRBJ1-3 and V is TRBV13; D is ambiguous. This receptor was obtained from a woman aged 40-49 years who had recovered from COVID-19. The sample was PBMCs or T cells enriched from blood (not recorded which). The CDR3: CASSPRGTGNTIYF. DNA of the CDR3: TGTGCCAGCAGCCCCCGTGGCACCGGAAACACCATATATTTT.